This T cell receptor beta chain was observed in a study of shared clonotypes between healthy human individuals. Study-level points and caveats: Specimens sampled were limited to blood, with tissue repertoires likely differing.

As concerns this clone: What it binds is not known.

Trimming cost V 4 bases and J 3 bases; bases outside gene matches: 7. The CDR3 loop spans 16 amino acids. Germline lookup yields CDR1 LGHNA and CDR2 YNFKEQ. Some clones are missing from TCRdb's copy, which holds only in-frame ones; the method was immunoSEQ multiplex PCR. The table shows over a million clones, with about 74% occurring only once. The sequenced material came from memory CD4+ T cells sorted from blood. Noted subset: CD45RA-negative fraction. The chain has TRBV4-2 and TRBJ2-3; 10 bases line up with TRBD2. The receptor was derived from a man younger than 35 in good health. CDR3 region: CASSPQAGGLTDTQYF. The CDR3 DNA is TGTGCCAGCAGCCCCCAAGCGGGGGGGCTAACAGATACGCAGTATTTT.